This entry lists 23 T cell receptor beta chains sequenced from one sample in a study of Ad26.COV2.S vaccination and SARS-CoV-2 variants. Treatment denoted: some 19 received Ad26.COV2.S at low or high dose, single or two shots; roughly 5 received placebo; per-sample allocation not given. Samples were taken on day 63 after the first vaccine or placebo injection. The table came from immunoSEQ multiplex PCR; TCRdb's copy has only in-frame clones and leaves some out. The sample lists hundreds of thousands of clones; around 90% were seen once. The sample here was peripheral blood, taken in a trial of Ad26.COV2.S vaccine versus placebo. The receptors shown here come from a person between 18 and 65 years old who received the Ad26.COV2.S COVID-19 vaccine or a placebo.

The CDR3 region is CASSDPGQGKETQYF. CDR3 in DNA: TGTGCCAGCAGTGATCCGGGACAGGGTAAAGAGACCCAGTACTTC. The chain recombines TRBV25-1 with TRBJ2-5; TRBD1 aligns across 9 bases. V gave up 3 bases and J gave up 3 bases; unmatched junction bases: 5. CDR3 length: 15 amino acids. Germline values: CDR1 MGHDK, CDR2 SYGVNS.

The CDR3: CASRLNWGPIGIGDTQYF. As DNA, the CDR3 is TGTGCCAGCAGACTAAACTGGGGACCGATAGGAATAGGAGATACGCAGTATTTT. The gene calls are TRBV2 and TRBJ2-3; D possibly matches TRBD1 or TRBD2 (5 bases each). This CDR3 is 18 amino acids long. Looked up from germline, CDR1 is SNHLY and CDR2 is FYNNEI. V lost 6 bases and J lost 5, with 27 bases in between.

The V call is TRBV5-1, the J call TRBJ2-7; 11 bases align to TRBD2. The V segment lost 2 bases and the J segment 3 bases; nucleotides outside the gene matches: 7. This CDR3 is 16 amino acids long. CDR1 and CDR2 (germline): SGHRS, YFSETQ. The CDR3 nucleotides are TGCGCCAGCAGCTTCGCGAGACTAGCGGGAAACTACGAGCAGTACTTC. Its protein product is CASSFARLAGNYEQYF.

The V gene is TRBV27, the J gene TRBJ2-7; 16 bases fit TRBD2. Germline CDR1 MNHEY, CDR2 SMNVEV (reference sequence). V shed 8 bases and J 2 bases; nucleotides not matched to a gene: 0. The CDR3 covers 14 residues. CDR3 region: CASGTSGRAYEQYF. DNA for the CDR3: TGTGCCAGCGGGACTAGCGGGAGGGCCTACGAGCAGTACTTC.

The chain recombines TRBV6-5 with TRBJ2-7; D possibly matches TRBD1 or TRBD2 (6 bases each). Germline V gene lookup returns CDR1 MNHEY and CDR2 SVGAGI. CDR3 length equals 14 residues. V was cut by 2 bases and J by 5 bases, with 13 bases left in between. The CDR3 bases are TGTGCCAGCAGTTACAGCTGGGGGGCCCACGAGCAGTACTTC. Protein: CASSYSWGAHEQYF.

J is TRBJ2-7 and V is TRBV19, with 12 bases matching TRBD2. The junction had 2 bases not matched to a gene; V was cut back by 8 bases and J by 0 bases. This CDR3 has 14 residues. Germline V gene sequence: CDR1 LNHDA, CDR2 SQIVND (reference sequence). The CDR3 nucleotides read TGTGCCAGTTCGACTAGCGGGAGCTCCTACGAGCAGTACTTC. This sequence encodes CASSTSGSSYEQYF.

The chain recombines TRBV25-1 with TRBJ2-3, with 9 bases matching TRBD2. Trimming at V came to 1 base and at J to 6 bases, leaving 11 bases not matched to a gene. There are 17 residues in the CDR3. Per germline, CDR1 MGHDK and CDR2 SYGVNS. CDR3 DNA: TGTGCCAGCAGTGAATGGATCCTAGCGGGGCTCCCGGATACGCAGTATTTT. Amino acids: CASSEWILAGLPDTQYF.

The rearrangement links TRBV7-2 to TRBJ2-7; D might be TRBD2 (6 bases). Trimming cost V 1 base and J 2 bases, with 15 bases left between them. CDR1 and CDR2 (germline): SGHTA, FQGNSA. The CDR3 is made up of 16 amino acids. DNA of the CDR3: TGTGCCAGCAGCTTAGGAGGGCAGGGAGGCCCCTACGAGCAGTACTTC. This translates into CASSLGGQGGPYEQYF.

The chain is built from TRBV7-2 and TRBJ2-5; D might be TRBD1 (5 bases). Germline loops: CDR1 SGHTA, CDR2 FQGNSA. The germline V and J ends were trimmed by 1 base and 5 bases, with 8 bases remaining between them. This CDR3 is built from 13 residues. The CDR3 sequence: CASSLGQPETQYF. The CDR3 nucleotides are TGTGCCAGCAGCTTAGGACAGCCGGAGACCCAGTACTTC.

V gene TRBV27 combines with J gene TRBJ2-7, with D unresolved. The CDR3 is 13 amino acids. V was trimmed by 6 bases and J by 3 bases, leaving 12 bases between them. Germline-derived CDR1 and CDR2 are MNHEY and SMNVEV (reference sequence). In nucleotides, the CDR3 is TGTGCCAGCAGACTCCAGGCTAACTACGAGCAGTACTTC. Its protein is CASRLQANYEQYF.

The V and J genes are TRBV11-2 and TRBJ2-7; D may be TRBD1 (6 bases). The CDR3 extends over 12 amino acids. Trimming cost V 5 bases and J 5 bases, with 10 bases left between them. Germline-derived CDR1 and CDR2 are SGHAT and FQNNGV. The CDR3 spells CASSQGSDEQYF. Here the CDR3 DNA reads TGTGCCAGCAGCCAGGGGTCCGACGAGCAGTACTTC. Full variable domain (outside the CDR3, taken from reference TRBV11-2 and TRBJ2-7): EAGVAQSPRYKIIEKRQSVAFWCNPISGHATLYWYQQILGQGPKLLIQFQNNGVVDDSQLPKDRFSAERLKGVDSTLKIQPAKLEDSAVYLCASSQGSDEQYFGPGTRLTVT.

This chain joins TRBV5-6 and TRBJ1-1, with a possible D match to TRBD1 (5 bases). The V gene lost 2 bases and the J gene lost 11 bases, with 19 bases spanning the gap. The CDR3 is 14 residues long. Germline CDR1 and CDR2: SGHDT and YYEEEE. For the CDR3, the DNA is TGTGCCAGCAGCTTTGGGGGAGACTGGGGAATGGCTTTCTTT. This gives the protein CASSFGGDWGMAFF.

The chain recombines TRBV24-1 with TRBJ1-5, with 9 bases identical to TRBD1. Germline V gives CDR1 KGHDR, CDR2 SFDVKD. Losses at the gene ends were 4 bases for V and 4 bases for J; bases not matched to a gene: 19. The CDR3 sequence is 20 residues long. The CDR3 DNA reads as TGTGCCACCAGTGACTCGACAGGGACAGGGAAGGGGCCGTGGAATCAGCCCCAGCATTTT. Translation: CATSDSTGTGKGPWNQPQHF.

This clone came up once. The chain has TRBV15 and TRBJ2-5, with 8 bases identical to TRBD2. Germline values: CDR1 LNHNV, CDR2 YYDKDF (reference sequence). The CDR3 has 17 amino acids. The J segment lost 0 bases and the V segment lost 3 bases, leaving 9 bases of the junction unmatched. The DNA of the CDR3 is TGTGCCACCAGCAGTCTACTAGCGGTCCAGTACCAAGAGACCCAGTACTTC. Translation gives CATSSLLAVQYQETQYF.

This sequence joins TRBV6-2 or TRBV6-3 and TRBJ2-3; TRBD2 is a possible D gene (5 bases). Trimming pared 4 bases from V and 2 bases from J, leaving 10 bases between. The CDR3 length is 14 residues. Germline CDR1 MNHEY, CDR2 SVGEGT. Here the CDR3 reads CASSLGADTDTQYF. CDR3 DNA sequence: TGTGCCAGCAGTTTAGGAGCGGACACAGATACGCAGTATTTT.

The V call is TRBV10-3, the J call TRBJ1-2; no clear D. The germline V and J ends were trimmed by 5 bases and 4 bases, with 26 bases remaining between them. Germline V lookup: CDR1 ENHRY, CDR2 SYGVKD. The CDR3 totals 18 residues. CDR3 nucleotides: TGTGCCATCAGTTCTCCCCCCGATGAGTGGCAGTACAGCTATGGCTACACCTTC. Residues: CAISSPPDEWQYSYGYTF.

The chain is built from TRBV6-5 and TRBJ1-1, with D uncertain. V was clipped by 6 bases and J by 12 bases, with 17 bases between them. Looked up from germline, CDR1 is MNHEY and CDR2 is SVGAGI. The CDR3 is 12 amino acids. In nucleotides, the CDR3 is TGTGCCAGCAGCCTAATGCCAGGAAAAACTTTCTTT. Residues: CASSLMPGKTFF.

The chain employs TRBV7-9 and TRBJ2-1; TRBD2 is a possible D gene (6 bases). This CDR3 comprises 12 residues. V lost 5 bases, J lost 10 bases, and 12 bases lay in between. Per the germline V gene, CDR1 is SEHNR and CDR2 is FQNEAQ (reference sequence). The CDR3 here is CASSRRAWEQFF. The CDR3 coding sequence is TGTGCCAGCAGCCGGAGGGCTTGGGAGCAGTTCTTC.

This chain uses TRBV2 with TRBJ2-1; TRBD2 matches 7 bases. V gave up 8 bases and J gave up 7 bases; unmatched junction bases: 17. CDR1 is SNHLY, CDR2 FYNNEI, per germline. This CDR3 comprises 16 residues. The CDR3 DNA reads as TGTGCCAGCCCAACCTTGGGGGAGGGCCGGGGGAATGAGCAGTTCTTC. Translated: CASPTLGEGRGNEQFF. Full variable domain (remainder filled in from reference TRBV2 and TRBJ2-1): EPEVTQTPSHQVTQMGQEVILRCVPISNHLYFYWYRQILGQKVEFLVSFYNNEISEKSEIFDDQFSVERPDGSNFTLKIRSTKLEDSAMYFCASPTLGEGRGNEQFFGPGTRLTVL.

This rearrangement joins TRBV27 to TRBJ1-1; D is uncertain. The CDR3 runs 14 residues. The V end lost 3 bases, the J end lost 1 base, and 9 bases lay between the germline ends. Germline CDR1 is MNHEY and CDR2 is SMNVEV (reference sequence). CDR3 in DNA: TGTGCCAGCAGTTTTGGAGCCTCGAACACTGAAGCTTTCTTT. Amino acids: CASSFGASNTEAFF.

The J gene is TRBJ2-5, the V gene TRBV3-1 (or the pseudogene TRBV3-2); D is perhaps TRBD1 (6 bases). Germline V gene sequence: CDR1 LGHDT, CDR2 YNNKEL (reference sequence). This CDR3 region has 16 residues. V was pared by 6 bases and J by 3 bases, with 20 bases between. CDR3 coding DNA: TGTGCCAGCAGTCCTGTCGGGACACTGACAAAAGAGACCCAGTACTTC. Translation gives CASSPVGTLTKETQYF.

This clone occurred a few times. The chain links TRBV6-2 or TRBV6-3 to TRBJ1-1, with a weak D call TRBD1 (5 bases). The length of the CDR3 is 14 residues. Trimming stripped 5 bases from V and 0 bases from J, with 10 bases between. CDR1 and CDR2 (germline): MNHEY, SVGEGT. CDR3 protein: CASSRTWLNTEAFF. The DNA of the CDR3 is TGTGCCAGCAGTCGGACATGGTTGAACACTGAAGCTTTCTTT.

This chain connects TRBV5-1 to TRBJ2-2, with a possible D match to TRBD1 (6 bases). The CDR3 totals 16 residues. Per germline, CDR1 SGHRS and CDR2 YFSETQ. The V and J ends lost 3 bases and 3 bases respectively, with 15 bases between them. The CDR3 here is CASSSYRDTYTGELFF. Here the CDR3 DNA reads TGCGCCAGCAGCTCCTACCGGGACACCTACACCGGGGAGCTGTTTTTT.